Below, 30 T cell receptor beta chains from the same sample are listed, as sequenced in a study of T cells after yellow fever vaccination. TCRdb re-analysed the 5' RACE reads in MiXCR, keeping a single row per CDR3 protein. The sample holds fewer than 150,000 distinct CDR3 sequences, approximately 7.7% seen once. This material consisted of CD4+ T cells sorted from PBMCs, taken 5 days after the yellow fever booster vaccination. Source of these receptors: a young man who received the YFV17D yellow fever vaccine.

This clonotype appeared many times. The CDR3 loop reads CASSHRGGEETQYF. The CDR3 coding sequence is TGTGCCAGCAGCCACCGGGGGGGAGAGGAGACCCAGTACTTC. The chain has TRBV3-1 and TRBJ2-5; TRBD2 matches at 8 bases. With 3 bases clipped from V and 5 bases from J, the junction kept 5 bases outside the gene matches. This CDR3 has 14 amino acids. Germline lookup yields CDR1 LGHDT and CDR2 YNNKEL (reference sequence).

This clonotype appeared many times. The CDR3 DNA reads as TGTGCCAGCAGCGCCGAGTTGGGGGAGCTGTTTTTT. It specifies CASSAELGELFF. The V gene is TRBV12-3 or TRBV12-4, the J gene TRBJ2-2; D remains ambiguous. V lost 6 bases, J lost 8 bases, and 10 bases lay in between. The CDR3 covers 12 residues.

There are many counts of this clonotype. J is TRBJ1-5 and V is TRBV28; tentative D call: TRBD1 (5 bases). Trimming removed 3 bases at V and 9 bases at J, with 9 bases between. This CDR3 is 12 amino acids long. CDR1 is MDHEN and CDR2 is SYDVKM in the germline V gene. This CDR3 reads CASSFIRGPQHF. The CDR3 region has the DNA TGTGCCAGCAGTTTCATAAGGGGGCCCCAGCATTTT.

This clonotype was counted ten times or more. The CDR3 nucleotides are TGTGCCAGCAGTTCCGGACTAGCGGGGGGTTCAGGCTACAATGAGCAGTTCTTC. This codes for CASSSGLAGGSGYNEQFF. The J gene is TRBJ2-1, the V gene TRBV7-6; TRBD2 matches 14 bases. V shed 6 bases and J 3 bases; nucleotides not matched to a gene: 10. There are 18 residues in the CDR3. Germline V gene data show CDR1 as SGHVS and CDR2 as FNYEAQ. The full variable domain, with the rest looked up from reference TRBV7-6 and TRBJ2-1, is GAGVSQSPRYKVTKRGQDVALRCDPISGHVSLYWYRQALGQGPEFLTYFNYEAQQDKSGLPNDRFSAERPEGSISTLTIQRTEQRDSAMYRCASSSGLAGGSGYNEQFFGPGTRLTVL.

Notes on this clonotype: A much larger clone differs from this one at a single base, so this may be a read error. The genes are TRBV28 and TRBJ2-1; D unresolved. V lost 6 bases, J lost 12 bases, and 12 bases lay in between. The CDR3 contains 11 residues. Looked up from germline, CDR1 is MDHEN and CDR2 is SYDVKM. CDR3 sequence: CASSYRSGQFF. The CDR3 DNA sequence: TGTGCCAGCAGCTATAGGTCGGGGCAGTTCTTC.

J is TRBJ2-7 and V is TRBV6-5, with D perhaps TRBD2 (7 bases). CDR1 and CDR2 (germline): MNHEY, SVGAGI. This CDR3 has 15 amino acids. Trimming took off 6 bases at V and 0 bases at J, with 15 bases between the two ends. The CDR3: CASRGGGQSSYEQYF. The CDR3, as DNA: TGTGCCAGCAGGGGGGGGGGACAAAGCTCCTACGAGCAGTACTTC.

In regard to this clonotype: Possible read error: a much larger clone is one base away. This chain links TRBV3-1 with TRBJ2-5; 9 bases match TRBD1. Germline CDR1 reads LGHDT; CDR2 reads YNNKEL (reference sequence). The CDR3 runs 15 residues. CDR3 nucleotide sequence: TGTGCCTGCAGCGACGGGGACAGGGCTAGGGAGACCCAGTACTTC. Its protein product is CACSDGDRARETQYF.

In this sample, this clonotype turned up many times. The chain couples TRBV7-8 to TRBJ2-2, with unresolved D. Trimming stripped 0 bases from V and 6 bases from J, with 5 bases between. The germline gives CDR1 SGHVS, CDR2 FQNEAQ. CDR3 length equals 13 residues. CDR3 residues: CASSLALPGELFF. DNA of the CDR3: TGTGCCAGCAGCTTAGCCCTCCCCGGGGAGCTGTTTTTT. Full variable domain (outside the CDR3, taken from reference TRBV7-8 and TRBJ2-2): GAGVSQSPRYKVAKRGQDVALRCDPISGHVSLFWYQQALGQGPEFLTYFQNEAQLDKSGLPSDRFFAERPEGSVSTLKIQRTQQEDSAVYLCASSLALPGELFFGEGSRLTVL.

Ten or more counts support this clonotype. The gene calls are TRBV5-1 and TRBJ2-6; D gene ambiguous. This CDR3 is 17 amino acids long. CDR1 is SGHRS, CDR2 YFSETQ, per germline. V was clipped by 1 base and J by 0 bases, with 11 bases between them. CDR3 DNA sequence: TGCGCCAGCAGCTTGTCGGCGGTCCTCTCTGGGGCCAACGTCCTGACTTTC. Protein: CASSLSAVLSGANVLTF.

With respect to this clonotype: One base away lies a much larger clone, so this may be a sequencing read error. The chain uses TRBV29-1 and TRBJ2-5; D unclear. The V gene's germline CDR1 is SQVTM and CDR2 ANQGSEA. This CDR3 contains 14 residues. V was pared by 3 bases and J by 5 bases, with 16 bases between. Here the CDR3 reads CSVDGQKFHETQYF. As DNA, the CDR3 is TGCAGCGTTGATGGCCAGAAGTTCCATGAGACCCAGTACTTC.

This clonotype was counted many times. The chain uses TRBV6-1 and TRBJ2-2; maybe TRBD1 (6 bases). Germline V CDR1 and CDR2: MNHNS, SASEGT. Trimming removed 5 bases from V and 5 bases from J, with 18 bases in between. The CDR3 length is 16 residues. CDR3 sequence: CASSQPGSGTTGELFF. DNA for the CDR3: TGTGCCAGCAGTCAGCCGGGGAGTGGGACAACCGGGGAGCTGTTTTTT.

As regards this clonotype: This may arise from a read error, as a much more abundant clone is one base away. J is TRBJ2-5 and V is TRBV7-2, with D possibly matching TRBD1 (6 bases). The CDR3 is made up of 14 amino acids. The germline V gene has CDR1 SGHTA and CDR2 FQGNSA. Trimming stripped 6 bases from V and 5 bases from J, with 16 bases between. The CDR3 DNA reads as TGTGCCAGCAGTAAGTCAGGGACACATGAGACCCAGTACTTC. This codes for CASSKSGTHETQYF.

This clonotype appeared many times. The chain has TRBV5-1 and TRBJ1-2; D unresolved. The ends were cut back, 1 base at V and 0 bases at J, with 7 bases in the middle. The CDR3 consists of 14 residues. From germline, CDR1 is SGHRS and CDR2 YFSETQ. Written as DNA, the CDR3 is TGCGCCAGCAGCTTGTCACAGTCTAACTATGGCTACACCTTC. Translating it yields CASSLSQSNYGYTF.

The rearrangement uses TRBV12-3 or TRBV12-4 and TRBJ1-2; D perhaps matches TRBD1 (6 bases). Trimming pared 6 bases from V and 8 bases from J, leaving 16 bases between. The CDR3 covers 13 residues. The CDR3 here is CASSAGDQGGYTF. The CDR3 DNA is TGTGCCAGCAGCGCAGGGGACCAAGGGGGCTACACCTTC.

This clonotype was counted ten times or more. The chain combines TRBV5-1 with TRBJ2-3, with D uncertain. Germline CDR1 and CDR2: SGHRS and YFSETQ. Between the trimmed V and J ends, which lost 6 bases and 2 bases, there was a span of 13 bases. This CDR3 is built from 14 residues. The CDR3 spells CASTSMQNTDTQYF. CDR3 nucleotides: TGCGCCAGCACCTCCATGCAGAACACAGATACGCAGTATTTT.

This clonotype was seen many times. The CDR3 DNA reads as TGCGCCAGCAGCCAGGAGGACAGGGACACTGAAGCTTTCTTT. Its translation: CASSQEDRDTEAFF. The chain carries TRBV4-3 and TRBJ1-1; 8 nucleotides line up with TRBD1. This CDR3 has 14 amino acids. Germline CDR1 and CDR2: LGHNA and YSLEER. The V and J ends lost 3 bases and 3 bases, in that order; junction bases with no gene match: 3.

There are a few counts of this clonotype. The V call is TRBV5-6, the J call TRBJ2-5, with D possibly being TRBD1 (6 bases). This CDR3 has 15 amino acids. CDR1 SGHDT and CDR2 YYEEEE come from the germline V gene. The V gene lost 4 bases and the J gene lost 5 bases, with 18 bases spanning the gap. CDR3 amino acids: CASSQGWGSVETQYF. The CDR3 DNA is TGTGCCAGCAGCCAGGGGTGGGGGTCGGTGGAGACCCAGTACTTC.

This clonotype was recorded many times. The CDR3: CASSSPQGGEYF. In nucleotides, the CDR3 is TGTGCCAGCAGTTCCCCGCAGGGCGGGGAGTACTTC. The gene calls are TRBV6-5 and TRBJ2-7; tentatively, D is TRBD2 (6 bases). The CDR3 contains 12 residues. The germline gives CDR1 MNHEY, CDR2 SVGAGI. The V and J ends lost 4 bases and 11 bases respectively, with 15 bases between them.

This clonotype was picked up many times. The chain joins TRBV10-3 to TRBJ2-1; 7 bases fit TRBD1. Trimming cost V 3 bases and J 7 bases; bases outside gene matches: 9. The CDR3 runs 15 residues. The germline V gene encodes CDR1 ENHRY and CDR2 SYGVKD. CDR3 amino acids: CAISDGHRGPNEQFF. The CDR3 nucleotides read TGTGCCATCAGTGATGGCCACAGGGGACCAAATGAGCAGTTCTTC.

In this sample, this clonotype turned up many times. The V gene is TRBV12-3 or TRBV12-4, the J gene TRBJ2-3; 7 positions agree with TRBD2. The CDR3 sequence is 14 residues long. With V trimmed by 7 bases and J by 4 bases, 8 bases remained unmatched. CDR3 region: CASTLWEGADTQYF. CDR3 DNA sequence: TGTGCCAGCACCCTTTGGGAGGGCGCAGATACGCAGTATTTT.

This clonotype was detected many times. The chain recombines TRBV19 with TRBJ2-5, with TRBD1 matching 9 bases. Germline CDR1 LNHDA, CDR2 SQIVND (reference sequence). The CDR3 loop spans 15 amino acids. The V segment lost 9 bases and the J segment 2 bases; nucleotides outside the gene matches: 10. The CDR3 DNA reads TGTGCCAGCACCGAACGGGACAGGGCTCAAGAGACCCAGTACTTC. Translating gives CASTERDRAQETQYF.

This clonotype has at least ten counts. V is TRBV20-1 and J is TRBJ2-3; D is uncertain. This CDR3 is 11 amino acids long. The germline V gene encodes CDR1 DFQATT and CDR2 SNEGSKA (reference sequence). V lost 5 bases to trimming and J lost 2 bases, with 5 bases between them. The CDR3 here is CSAEDTDTQYF. The CDR3 region has the DNA TGCAGTGCTGAGGACACAGATACGCAGTATTTT.

This clonotype was seen at least ten times. V is TRBV18 and J is TRBJ2-7; D uncertain. This CDR3 has 12 amino acids. CDR1 and CDR2 (germline): KGHSH, LQKENI. The V end was cut by 3 bases, the J end by 1 base, with 4 bases between. The CDR3 loop is CASSPRSYEQYF. Here the CDR3 DNA reads TGTGCCAGCTCACCCCGTTCCTACGAGCAGTACTTC.

This clonotype was detected a few times. The genes are TRBV20-1 and TRBJ2-1; 7 bases are a match to TRBD2. The CDR3 covers 19 residues. V shed 6 bases, J shed 2 bases, and the junction held 22 bases outside the gene matches. In germline, CDR1 is DFQATT, CDR2 SNEGSKA (reference sequence). CDR3 sequence (DNA): TGCAGTGCCGGGATATTGGGAGGGAGGGCCTTGATCCCCTACAATGAGCAGTTCTTC. Amino acids: CSAGILGGRALIPYNEQFF.

This clonotype has just a few counts. This chain joins TRBV18 and TRBJ2-1; D may be TRBD2 (5 bases). The V end was cut by 0 bases, the J end by 8 bases, with 11 bases between. CDR1 and CDR2 from the germline V gene are KGHSH and LQKENI. This CDR3 has 14 amino acids. In DNA form, the CDR3 reads TGTGCCAGCTCACCACCCTCCTCGAGGGATGAGCAGTTCTTC. This sequence encodes CASSPPSSRDEQFF.

This clonotype was recorded many times. The rearrangement links TRBV4-3 to TRBJ2-1, with D possibly TRBD2 on 6 matching bases. This CDR3 is built from 16 residues. V lost 1 base and J 8 bases, leaving 18 bases between the germline ends. Germline V gene sequence: CDR1 LGHNA, CDR2 YSLEER. The CDR3 bases are TGCGCCAGCAGCCAAGGGGTACGGGAGAAGCGCCATGAGCAGTTCTTC. Its protein is CASSQGVREKRHEQFF.

This clonotype was observed at least ten times. The chain joins TRBV5-4 to TRBJ2-3; 9 bases align to TRBD1. This CDR3 contains 16 residues. CDR1 and CDR2 from the germline V gene are SGHNT and YYREEE (reference sequence). V lost 0 bases to trimming and J lost 1 base; unmatched junction nucleotides: 3. The CDR3 sequence is CASSLEQGAGTDTQYF. The CDR3 DNA reads TGTGCCAGCAGCTTGGAACAGGGGGCTGGCACAGATACGCAGTATTTT.

There are many counts of this clonotype. The V and J genes are TRBV28 and TRBJ2-7; possible D gene TRBD2, 5 bases. The length of the CDR3 is 13 residues. Germline CDR1 MDHEN, CDR2 SYDVKM. Trimming left V 6 bases short and J 5 bases short, with 14 bases between. The DNA for the CDR3 is TGTGCCAGCAGCCCCCCCGGGATGGACGAGCAGTACTTC. Residues: CASSPPGMDEQYF.

Regarding this clonotype: A read error may explain this, as a much larger clone is one base away. The chain combines TRBV20-1 with TRBJ2-1; 13 bases are shared with TRBD2. Per germline, CDR1 DFQATT and CDR2 SNEGSKA (reference sequence). The length of the CDR3 is 13 residues. CDR3 protein: CRTSGRKYNKQFF. The CDR3 DNA follows: TGCAGGACTAGCGGGAGGAAGTACAATAAGCAGTTCTTC.

The chain is built from TRBV7-6 and TRBJ2-7; D perhaps matches TRBD1 (6 bases). This CDR3 spans 15 amino acids. Germline assignment: CDR1 SGHVS and CDR2 FNYEAQ. V was cut by 2 bases and J by 9 bases, with 20 bases left in between. The CDR3 region is CASSLPDGRAGVQYF. The CDR3 region has the DNA TGTGCCAGCAGCTTACCAGACGGGCGTGCAGGGGTGCAGTACTTC. Full variable domain (outside the CDR3, taken from reference TRBV7-6 and TRBJ2-7): GAGVSQSPRYKVTKRGQDVALRCDPISGHVSLYWYRQALGQGPEFLTYFNYEAQQDKSGLPNDRFSAERPEGSISTLTIQRTEQRDSAMYRCASSLPDGRAGVQYFGPGTRLTVT.